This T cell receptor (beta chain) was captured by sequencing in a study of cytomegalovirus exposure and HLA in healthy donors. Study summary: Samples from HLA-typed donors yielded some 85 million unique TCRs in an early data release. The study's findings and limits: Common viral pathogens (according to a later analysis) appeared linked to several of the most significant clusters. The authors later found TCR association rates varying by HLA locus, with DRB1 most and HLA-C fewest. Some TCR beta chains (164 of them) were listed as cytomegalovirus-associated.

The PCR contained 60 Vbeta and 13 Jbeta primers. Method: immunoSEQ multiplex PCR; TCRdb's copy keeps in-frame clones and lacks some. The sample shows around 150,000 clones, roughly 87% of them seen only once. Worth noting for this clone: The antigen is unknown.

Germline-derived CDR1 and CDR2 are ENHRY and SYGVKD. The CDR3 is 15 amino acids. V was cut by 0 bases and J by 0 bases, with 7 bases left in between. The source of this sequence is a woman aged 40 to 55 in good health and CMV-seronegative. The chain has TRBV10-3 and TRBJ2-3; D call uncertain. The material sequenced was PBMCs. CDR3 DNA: TGTGCCATCAGTGAGTCGTCCCATAGCACAGATACGCAGTATTTT. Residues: CAISESSHSTDTQYF.